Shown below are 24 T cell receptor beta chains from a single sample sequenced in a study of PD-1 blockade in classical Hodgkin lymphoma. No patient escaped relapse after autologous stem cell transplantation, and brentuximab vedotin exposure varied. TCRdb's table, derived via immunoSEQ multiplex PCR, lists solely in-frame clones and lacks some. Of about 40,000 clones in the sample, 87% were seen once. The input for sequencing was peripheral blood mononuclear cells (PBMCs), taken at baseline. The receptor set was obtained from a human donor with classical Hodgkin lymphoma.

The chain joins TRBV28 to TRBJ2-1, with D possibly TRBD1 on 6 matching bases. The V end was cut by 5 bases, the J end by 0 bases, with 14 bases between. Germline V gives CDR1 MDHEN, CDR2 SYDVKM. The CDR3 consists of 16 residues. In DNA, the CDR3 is TGTGCCAGCAGTAGGACAGTTCAGAGCTCCTACAATGAGCAGTTCTTC. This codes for CASSRTVQSSYNEQFF. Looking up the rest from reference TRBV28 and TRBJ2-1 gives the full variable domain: DVKVTQSSRYLVKRTGEKVFLECVQDMDHENMFWYRQDPGLGLRLIYFSYDVKMKEKGDIPEGYSVSREKKERFSLILESASTNQTSMYLCASSRTVQSSYNEQFFGPGTRLTVL.

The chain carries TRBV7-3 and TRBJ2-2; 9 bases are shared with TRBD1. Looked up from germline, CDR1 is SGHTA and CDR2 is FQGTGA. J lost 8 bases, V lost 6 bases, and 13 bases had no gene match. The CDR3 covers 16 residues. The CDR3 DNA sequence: TGTGCCAGCAGGAGCGCCGGGACAGGGAACGCAGGGGAGCTGTTTTTT. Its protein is CASRSAGTGNAGELFF.

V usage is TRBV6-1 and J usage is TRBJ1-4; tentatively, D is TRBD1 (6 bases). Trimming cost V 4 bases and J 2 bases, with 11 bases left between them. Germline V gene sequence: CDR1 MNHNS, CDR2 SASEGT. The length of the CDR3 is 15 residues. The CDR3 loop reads CASSVYQGTNEKLFF. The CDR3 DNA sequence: TGTGCCAGCAGTGTGTATCAGGGGACTAATGAAAAACTGTTTTTT.

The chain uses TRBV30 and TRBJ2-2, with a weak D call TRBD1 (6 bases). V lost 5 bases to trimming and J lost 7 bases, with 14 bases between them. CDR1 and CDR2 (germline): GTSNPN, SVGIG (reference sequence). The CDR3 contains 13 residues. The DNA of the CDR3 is TGTGCCTGGCCTAGGGGGAGATTCGGGGAGCTGTTTTTT. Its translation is CAWPRGRFGELFF.

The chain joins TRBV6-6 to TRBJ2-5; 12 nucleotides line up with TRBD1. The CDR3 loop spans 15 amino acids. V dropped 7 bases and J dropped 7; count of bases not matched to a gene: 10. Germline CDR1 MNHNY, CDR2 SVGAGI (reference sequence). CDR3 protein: CASNAGTGGLGTQYF. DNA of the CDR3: TGTGCCAGCAACGCCGGGACAGGGGGCCTAGGGACCCAGTACTTC.

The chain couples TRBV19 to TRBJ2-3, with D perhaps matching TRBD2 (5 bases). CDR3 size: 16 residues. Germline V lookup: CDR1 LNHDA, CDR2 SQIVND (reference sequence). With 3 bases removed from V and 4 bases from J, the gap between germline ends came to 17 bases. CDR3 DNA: TGTGCCAGTAGTATTGGTATAGGAGGTGCGGCAGATACGCAGTATTTT. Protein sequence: CASSIGIGGAADTQYF.

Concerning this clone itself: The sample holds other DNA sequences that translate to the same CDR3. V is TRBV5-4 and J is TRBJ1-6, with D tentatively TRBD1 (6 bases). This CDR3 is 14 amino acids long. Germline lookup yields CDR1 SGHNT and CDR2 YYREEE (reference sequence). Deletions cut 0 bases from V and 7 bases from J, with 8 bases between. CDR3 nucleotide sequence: TGTGCCAGCAGCTTGGGGCAGGGGAATTCACCCCTCCACTTT. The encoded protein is CASSLGQGNSPLHF.

CDR3 residues: CASSQSGGGYQPQHF. CDR3 DNA sequence: TGCGCCAGCAGTCAATCCGGGGGGGGATATCAGCCCCAGCATTTT. V and J are TRBV23-1 and TRBJ1-5; possible D gene TRBD1, 5 bases. TRBV23-1 is flagged as an ORF with uncertain function. CDR3 size: 15 residues. V was pared by 0 bases and J by 5 bases, with 11 bases between.

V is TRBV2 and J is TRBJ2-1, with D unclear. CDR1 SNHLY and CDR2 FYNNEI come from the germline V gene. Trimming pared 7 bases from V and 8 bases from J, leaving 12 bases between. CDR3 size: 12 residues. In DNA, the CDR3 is TGTGCCAGCATCGCTAGTCGGGATGAGCAGTTCTTC. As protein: CASIASRDEQFF.

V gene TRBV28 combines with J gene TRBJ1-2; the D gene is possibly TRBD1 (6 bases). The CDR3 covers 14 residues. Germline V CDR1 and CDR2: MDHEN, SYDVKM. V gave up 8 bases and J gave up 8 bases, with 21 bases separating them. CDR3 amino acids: CASLGGQPATGYTF. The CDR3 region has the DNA TGTGCCAGCCTGGGCGGACAGCCCGCCACGGGCTACACCTTC.

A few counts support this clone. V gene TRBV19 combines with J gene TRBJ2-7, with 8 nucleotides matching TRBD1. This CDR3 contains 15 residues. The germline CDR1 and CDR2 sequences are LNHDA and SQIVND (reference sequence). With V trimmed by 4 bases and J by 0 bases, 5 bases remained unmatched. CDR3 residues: CASSTTGASSYEQYF. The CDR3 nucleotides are TGTGCCAGTAGTACGACAGGGGCGAGCTCCTACGAGCAGTACTTC.

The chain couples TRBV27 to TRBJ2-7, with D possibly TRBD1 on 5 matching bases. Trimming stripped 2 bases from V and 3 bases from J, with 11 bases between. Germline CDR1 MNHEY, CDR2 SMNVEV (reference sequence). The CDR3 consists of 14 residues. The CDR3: CASSLRRTSYEQYF. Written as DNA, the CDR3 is TGTGCCAGCAGTTTACGGCGGACAAGCTACGAGCAGTACTTC.

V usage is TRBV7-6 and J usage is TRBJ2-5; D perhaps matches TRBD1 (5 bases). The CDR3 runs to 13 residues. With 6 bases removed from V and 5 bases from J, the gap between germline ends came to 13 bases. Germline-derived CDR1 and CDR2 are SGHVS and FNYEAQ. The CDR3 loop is CASSSQGRETQYF. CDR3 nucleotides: TGTGCCAGCAGTTCCCAGGGTCGGGAGACCCAGTACTTC.

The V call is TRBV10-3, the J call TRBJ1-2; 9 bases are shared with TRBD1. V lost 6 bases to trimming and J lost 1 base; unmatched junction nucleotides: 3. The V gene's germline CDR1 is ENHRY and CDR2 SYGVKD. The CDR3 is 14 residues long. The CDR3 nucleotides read TGTGCCATCAGGACAGGGGGTGTTAACTATGGCTACACCTTC. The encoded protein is CAIRTGGVNYGYTF.

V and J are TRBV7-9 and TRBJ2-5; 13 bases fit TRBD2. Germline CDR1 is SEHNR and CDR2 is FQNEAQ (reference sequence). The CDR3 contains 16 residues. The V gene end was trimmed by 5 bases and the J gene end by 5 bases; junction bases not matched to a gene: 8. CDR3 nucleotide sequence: TGTGCCAGCAGCCGGAGAGAGACTAGCGGGAGGGAGACCCAGTACTTC. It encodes CASSRRETSGRETQYF.

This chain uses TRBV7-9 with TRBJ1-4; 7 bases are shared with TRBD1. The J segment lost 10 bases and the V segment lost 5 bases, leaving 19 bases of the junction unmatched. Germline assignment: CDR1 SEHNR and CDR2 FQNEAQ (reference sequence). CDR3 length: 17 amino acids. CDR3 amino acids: CASSPFPYRGLRSKLFF. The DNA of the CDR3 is TGTGCCAGCAGCCCATTCCCCTACAGGGGTTTGAGGTCAAAACTGTTTTTT.

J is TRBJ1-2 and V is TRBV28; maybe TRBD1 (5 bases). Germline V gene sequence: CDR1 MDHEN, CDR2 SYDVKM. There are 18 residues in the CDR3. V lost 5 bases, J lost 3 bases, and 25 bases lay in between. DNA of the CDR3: TGTGCCAGCAGTCCCCATGAGGGCTTGGGGGTGGGGGACTATGGCTACACCTTC. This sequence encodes CASSPHEGLGVGDYGYTF.

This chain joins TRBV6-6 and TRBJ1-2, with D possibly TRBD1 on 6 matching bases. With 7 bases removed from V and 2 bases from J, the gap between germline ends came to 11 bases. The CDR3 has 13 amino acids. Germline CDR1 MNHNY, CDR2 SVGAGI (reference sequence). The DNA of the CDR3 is TGTGCCAGCATCGATACAGGGAACTATGGCTACACCTTC. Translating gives CASIDTGNYGYTF.

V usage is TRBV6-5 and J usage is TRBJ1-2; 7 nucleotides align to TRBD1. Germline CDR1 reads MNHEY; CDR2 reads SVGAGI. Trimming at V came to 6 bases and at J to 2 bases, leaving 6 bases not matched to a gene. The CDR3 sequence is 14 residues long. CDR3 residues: CASRTRTGNYGYTF. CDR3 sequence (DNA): TGTGCCAGCAGAACCCGGACAGGCAACTATGGCTACACCTTC.

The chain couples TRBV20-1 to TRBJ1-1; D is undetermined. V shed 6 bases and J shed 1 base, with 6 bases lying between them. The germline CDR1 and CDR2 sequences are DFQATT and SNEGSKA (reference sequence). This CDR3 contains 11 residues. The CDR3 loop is CSATQNTEAFF. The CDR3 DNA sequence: TGCAGTGCGACCCAGAACACTGAAGCTTTCTTT.

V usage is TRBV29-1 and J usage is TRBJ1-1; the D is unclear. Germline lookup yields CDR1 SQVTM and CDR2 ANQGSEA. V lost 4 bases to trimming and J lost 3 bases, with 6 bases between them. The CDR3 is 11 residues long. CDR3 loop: CSVAWDTEAFF. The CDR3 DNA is TGCAGCGTTGCTTGGGACACTGAAGCTTTCTTT. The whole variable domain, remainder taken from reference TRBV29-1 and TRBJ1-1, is SAVISQKPSRDICQRGTSLTIQCQVDSQVTMMFWYRQQPGQSLTLIATANQGSEATYESGFVIDKFPISRPNLTFSTLTVSNMSPEDSSIYLCSVAWDTEAFFGQGTRLTVV.

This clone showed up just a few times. The CDR3 reads CAWSRGNEQFF. Written as DNA, the CDR3 is TGTGCCTGGTCGAGGGGGAATGAGCAGTTCTTC. V is TRBV30 and J is TRBJ2-1; a possible D gene is TRBD1 (6 bases). Trimming cost V 5 bases and J 7 bases, with 9 bases left between them. Germline assignment: CDR1 GTSNPN and CDR2 SVGIG (reference sequence). The CDR3 contains 11 residues.

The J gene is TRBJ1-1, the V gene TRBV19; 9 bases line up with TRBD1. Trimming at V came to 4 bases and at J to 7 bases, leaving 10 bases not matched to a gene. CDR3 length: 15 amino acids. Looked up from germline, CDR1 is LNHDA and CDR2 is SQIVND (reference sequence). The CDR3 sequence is CASSNPGQGAFEAFF. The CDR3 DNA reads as TGTGCCAGTAGTAATCCGGGACAGGGAGCTTTTGAAGCTTTCTTT.

Here the CDR3 reads CASSPSDQSAQHF. The DNA of the CDR3 is TGTGCCAGCAGTCCCTCGGACCAATCAGCCCAGCATTTT. This sequence joins TRBV6-6 and TRBJ1-5; D gene unclear. Per germline, CDR1 MNHNY and CDR2 SVGAGI (reference sequence). V lost 5 bases and J 11 bases, leaving 16 bases between the germline ends. The CDR3 sequence is 13 residues long.